Detailed here is one TCR beta chain. Its antigen is not identified. The sample belongs to a study of OX40 agonist ivuxolimab in advanced cancers. General observations from the study: CD4+ T cells averaged fewer expanded clones than CD8+ T cells.

Generated by immunoSEQ multiplex PCR, the TCRdb table keeps only in-frame clones and is missing some. The repertoire holds about 35,000 clones, about four fifths seen once, with over 2.5% in the top ten. CDR1 and CDR2 (germline): SGHNT, YENEEA. CDR3 size: 15 residues. With 5 bases removed from V and 1 base from J, the gap between germline ends came to 11 bases. This specimen consisted of CD4+ or CD8+ T cells sorted from blood, obtained in a trial of the OX40 agonist ivuxolimab. The chain employs TRBV11-3 and TRBJ2-2; D may match TRBD1 or TRBD2 (5 bases each). The source is an adult with an advanced solid tumor such as melanoma, head and neck, liver or kidney cancer. This chain's CDR3 is CASSPGRLNTGELFF. CDR3 in DNA: TGTGCCAGCAGCCCGGGACGCCTGAACACCGGGGAGCTGTTTTTT.